This T cell receptor (beta chain) was identified during a study of cytomegalovirus exposure and HLA in healthy donors (TCRdb year 2017). At the level of the whole study: In an earlier analysis of roughly 500 of the donors, 250 to 350 Gb of sequence data and 90 million to 120 million unique TCR beta sequences from roughly 200 million T cells were reported. An early release that covered some 640 HLA-typed donors contained about 290 gigabases of sequencing data and 70 million to 100 million unique TCR sequences. The genetic ancestry cluster associated with self-reported Caucasian donors included 81% of the 398 genotyped donors. The aim of the study was to test whether cataloging public T cell receptors could identify signatures of past pathogen exposure. The study profiled the T cell repertoires of under 700 subjects by immunosequencing and related them to cytomegalovirus serostatus. A separate validation cohort of 100 to 150 different subjects was used in addition to the roughly 640-subject first cohort. The study combined high-throughput TCR immunosequencing, statistical association of individual TCRs with disease status, and machine learning to predict cytomegalovirus infection status. A later analysis re-examined previously published TCR beta repertoires from several hundred donors and added high-resolution HLA genotyping to investigate patterns of TCR occurrence. Rather than drawing on any new phenotypic data, the later analysis identified candidate immune exposures from TCR beta sequences and the way those sequences occurred across donors. In an earlier analysis of a few hundred of the donors, high-throughput TCR beta sequencing was used to judge whether each TCR beta V gene segment behaved as functional or pseudogenic. Alongside the repertoire data, information on donor age, sex, ethnicity and CMV serostatus was compiled. Genome-wide SNP genotypes for about 60% of the roughly 670 donors were used in a later genetic analysis, which treated that subset as a discovery cohort. Every repertoire in the discovery cohort had been generated on one and the same sequencing platform. Class I and class II HLA loci were covered by the typing at four-digit resolution. Typing coverage varied by locus: roughly 629-640 donors for A, B, C, DRB1 and DQB1; approximately 500 for DQA1; over 600 for DPA1; 400 to 480 for DPB1. Roughly 5 DR-DQ haplotypes were treated as single units for association and clustering because of strong linkage in the cohort. Across 398 genotyped donors of the cohort, an average of about 220,000 unique TCR beta nucleotide sequences per donor were sequenced, and around 19% of those sequences were non-productive.

The library was built by means of the immunoSEQ multiplex PCR assay. For the multiplex PCR, a mixture combining 60 forward primers for TCR Vbeta segments and 13 reverse primers for TCR Jbeta segments was used. The CDR3 region of rearranged TCR beta genes was amplified from genomic DNA with a multiplex PCR assay. On the Illumina HiSeq System, the amplified TCR beta libraries were sequenced as 87-base-pair reads. The source study handled its data this way. A later analysis counted approximately 76 million unique TCR beta chains across the 670 or so repertoires, and 9 million to 14 million of these chains were shared by at least two donors. Raw reads were error-corrected and collapsed into unique sequences by a nearest-neighbor algorithm in which closely related sequences were merged to remove PCR and sequencing errors. Alignment of CDR3 sequences to IMGT reference sequences was used to assign V, D and J gene segments. Each retained sequence needed at least a six-nucleotide match to both a V gene segment and a J gene segment. A rearrangement was called productive if the CDR3 had no stop codons and remained in frame with V and J, and every other rearrangement was called non-productive. CDR3 was defined according to IMGT convention as the region running from the second conserved V-encoded cysteine to the conserved J-encoded phenylalanine. In an earlier analysis of more than 550 of the donors, sequences lacking an unambiguous match to a single V gene segment were excluded. An earlier analysis of a few hundred of the donors called V segments functional above 56.7% productive rearrangements and segregating when the between-donor standard deviation exceeded 5%. A statistical classification framework was developed to diagnose cytomegalovirus status using the catalog of TCR beta chain sequences. V and J gene assignment, in a later analysis, came from comparing TCR nucleotide sequences with IMGT/GENE-DB human TR gene sequences. In a later analysis, CDR3 sequences and most-parsimonious VDJ recombination scenarios were assigned using the TCRdist pipeline. In a later analysis, every TCR beta chain was defined by the combination of its CDR3 amino acid sequence and its V-gene family, and reads without a unique V-gene family were dropped. In a later analysis, 450 to 600 highly shared, low-generation-probability nucleotide sequences were removed to address suspected cross-contamination and a sequencing artifact. In a later analysis, a clonal expansion index was calculated for each public chain from normalized within-repertoire ranks of inferred template counts. Generation probabilities in a later analysis came from a VDJ recombination model fitted to out-of-frame rearrangements, and those results were checked against IGoR. In a later analysis, TCR-TCR, TCR-HLA and TCR-CMV co-occurrence was scored with hypergeometric tests, and a repertoire-size bias correction was applied to TCR pairs. A later analysis estimated false discovery rates by permuting HLA or CMV assignments 20 times. In a later analysis, co-occurring TCRs were grouped with DBSCAN, and TCRdist sequence similarity was added when clustering was performed within HLA-allele-positive subsets. Co-occurrence clustering excluded repertoires with fewer than 30,000 or more than 120,000 public chains, plus five with anomalous nucleotide sharing. TCRdb holds this immuneACCESS table with in-frame rearrangements only. Some clones are missing; in checked studies, unresolved V genes explain under half, and the rest has no known cause. V, J and clone size derive from that table, while D and trimming were established from the DNA sequence. The sample table records approximately 200,000 clones; around three quarters of these occur just once. Of the sample, approximately 2.1% falls within the top ten clones.

In total, about 650 healthy bone marrow donors made up the cohort. All cohort members were sampled while nominally healthy, although unrecorded immune exposures were likely present. The donor tested CMV seronegative, placing the donor among the 350 or so seronegative members of the cohort. Each donor provided a peripheral blood sample, and peripheral blood mononuclear cells were used for TCR beta sequencing. The Qiagen DNeasy Blood Extraction Kit was used to extract genomic DNA from the blood cell samples. From a lookup of the germline V gene (reference sequence), CDR1 and CDR2 are MNHNY and SVGAGI. The CDR3, from cysteine to phenylalanine, totals 12 residues. Only CDR3 DNA remains: 36 bases, in frame from the first base. V gives up 2 bases and J gives up 7 bases, and the segment between their germline ends measures 6 bases. Details on this clone: Its recognized antigen is unknown. Base qualities were left out, and no much larger clone turns up one base away.

Results the study describes overall, beyond this receptor: In a later analysis, several top co-occurrence clusters were reported to appear linked to parvovirus B19, influenza, CMV and Epstein-Barr virus. Three of the identified cytomegalovirus-associated TCR beta chains were confirmed in vitro to be specific for cytomegalovirus antigens. The authors suggested that the approach could potentially be extended to other disease states and immunological phenotypes. The classifier was reported to diagnose cytomegalovirus status with high specificity and sensitivity in both the original and validation cohorts. In a later genetic analysis, a missense DCLRE1C variant was associated with V-gene and J-gene trimming of TCR beta chains, and the association was replicated in an independent cohort. CMV serostatus was the only immune exposure information available for the cohort. A later analysis found that HLA-associated TCR beta chains were more clonally expanded and had lower generation probabilities than equally common non-associated chains. The 87-base-pair reads could not distinguish some IMGT-functional V segments, including TRBV6-2 and TRBV6-3, so those segments were excluded. Most TCR sequences were seen in very few donors, while some public TCRs were found in many individuals. An earlier analysis of around 540 of the donors showed that most TCR beta V segments appeared in productive rearrangements either about 87% or about 30% of the time, which broadly matched IMGT annotations. This cohort had only TCR beta chains sequenced, and the lack of alpha or paired-chain data limited which features could be detected. A later analysis associated 16,951 TCR beta sequences with specific HLA alleles at a false discovery rate of 0.05. A further reported finding was that TCR beta sequences accurately predicted the HLA-A and HLA-B alleles for most subjects in the first cohort. The presence/absence analyses assumed that sequencing depth was roughly uniform across donors, and that assumption may not be true. In a later genetic analysis, fewer N-insertions in productive TCRs were reported among donors in an Asian-associated ancestry cluster than the roughly 700-donor mean. Correlated functional status among segregating V segments might reflect linkage disequilibrium, but an unknown experimental factor could not be ruled out. When HLA alleles, especially DR and DQ, strongly co-occurred, TCR associations were difficult to assign to individual alleles. Because some donors lacked HLA typing at each locus, the association tests relied only on the typed subset. A later analysis found that TCR association rates varied across HLA loci, with DRB1 alleles showing the most associated TCRs and HLA-C alleles the fewest. The earlier analysis of almost 600 of the donors excluded fewer than 20 rarely observed V segments, including chromosome 9 orphons, because counts were too low. A cluster of highly shared sequence variants was judged likely to represent a technical artifact of the sequencing pipeline. A later analysis found that most CMV-associated TCR beta chains appeared HLA-restricted, with HLA associations seemingly driven largely by CMV exposure. The study gave a list of about 150 TCR beta chains associated with cytomegalovirus.

Recombination linked TRBV6-6 to TRBJ1-5; the D gene is not confidently resolved. This clonotype was obtained from a man aged 25 to 45 in good health and CMV-seronegative. Sample: PBMCs. The CDR3 protein: CASSYPPQPQHF. The DNA reads as follows: TGTGCCAGCAGTTACCCCCCGCAGCCCCAGCATTTT.